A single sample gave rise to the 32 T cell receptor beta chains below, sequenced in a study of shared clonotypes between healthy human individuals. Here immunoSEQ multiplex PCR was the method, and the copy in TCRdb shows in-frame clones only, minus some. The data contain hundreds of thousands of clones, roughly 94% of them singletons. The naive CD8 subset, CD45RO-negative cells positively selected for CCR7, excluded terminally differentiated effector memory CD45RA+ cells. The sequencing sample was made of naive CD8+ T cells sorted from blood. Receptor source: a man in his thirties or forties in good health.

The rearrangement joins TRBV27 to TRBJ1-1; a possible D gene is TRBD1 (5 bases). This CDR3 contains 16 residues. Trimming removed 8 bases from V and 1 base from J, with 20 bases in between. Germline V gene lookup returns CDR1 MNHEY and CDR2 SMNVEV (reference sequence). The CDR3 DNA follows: TGTGCCAGCGGGCGGGGGTTTGGGGGAGGGAACACTGAAGCTTTCTTT. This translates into CASGRGFGGGNTEAFF.

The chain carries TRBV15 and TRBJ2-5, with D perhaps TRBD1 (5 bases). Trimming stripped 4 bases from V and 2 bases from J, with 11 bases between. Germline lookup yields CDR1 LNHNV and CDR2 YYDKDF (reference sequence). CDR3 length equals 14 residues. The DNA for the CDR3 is TGTGCCACCAGCACCGGACACATACAAGAGACCCAGTACTTC. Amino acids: CATSTGHIQETQYF.

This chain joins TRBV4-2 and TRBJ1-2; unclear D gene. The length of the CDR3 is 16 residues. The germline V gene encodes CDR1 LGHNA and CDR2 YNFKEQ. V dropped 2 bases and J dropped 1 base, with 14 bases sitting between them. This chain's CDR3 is CASSQPLGLVNYGYTF. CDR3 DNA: TGTGCCAGCAGCCAACCCCTGGGTCTAGTTAACTATGGCTACACCTTC.

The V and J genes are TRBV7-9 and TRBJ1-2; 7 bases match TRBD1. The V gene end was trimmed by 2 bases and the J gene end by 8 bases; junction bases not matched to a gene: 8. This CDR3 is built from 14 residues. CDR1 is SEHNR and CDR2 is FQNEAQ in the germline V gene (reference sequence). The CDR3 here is CASSLWDSGFGYTF. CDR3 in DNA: TGTGCCAGCAGCTTATGGGACAGTGGGTTCGGCTACACCTTC.

The CDR3 DNA follows: TGTGCCAGCATCCCCAGGGGAGTCTCTGGAAACACCATATATTTT. Amino acid sequence: CASIPRGVSGNTIYF. The chain combines TRBV2 with TRBJ1-3, with a weak D call TRBD1 (6 bases). The CDR3 is 15 residues long. Germline lookup yields CDR1 SNHLY and CDR2 FYNNEI. V was trimmed by 7 bases and J by 0 bases, leaving 13 bases between them.

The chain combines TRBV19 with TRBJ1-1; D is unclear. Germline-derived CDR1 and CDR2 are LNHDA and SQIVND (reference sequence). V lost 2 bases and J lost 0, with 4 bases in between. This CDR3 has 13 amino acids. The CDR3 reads CASSIILNTEAFF. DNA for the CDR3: TGTGCCAGTAGTATAATTTTGAACACTGAAGCTTTCTTT. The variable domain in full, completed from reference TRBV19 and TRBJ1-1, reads DGGITQSPKYLFRKEGQNVTLSCEQNLNHDAMYWYRQDPGQGLRLIYYSQIVNDFQKGDIAEGYSVSREKKESFPLTVTSAQKNPTAFYLCASSIILNTEAFFGQGTRLTVV.

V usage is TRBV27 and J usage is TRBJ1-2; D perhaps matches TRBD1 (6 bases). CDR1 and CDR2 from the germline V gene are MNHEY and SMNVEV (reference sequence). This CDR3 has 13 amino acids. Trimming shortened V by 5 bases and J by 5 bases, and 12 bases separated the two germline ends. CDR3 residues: CASSNDRRYGYTF. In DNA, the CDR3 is TGTGCCAGCAGTAACGACAGGAGGTATGGCTACACCTTC.

As DNA, the CDR3 is TGTGCCAGCAGGGACAATGACTACGAGCAGTACTTC. Translating it yields CASRDNDYEQYF. This sequence joins TRBV6-1 and TRBJ2-7; a weak D match, TRBD1 (5 bases). Germline CDR1 reads MNHNS; CDR2 reads SASEGT. This CDR3 region has 12 residues. Deletions cut 6 bases from V and 3 bases from J, with 9 bases between.

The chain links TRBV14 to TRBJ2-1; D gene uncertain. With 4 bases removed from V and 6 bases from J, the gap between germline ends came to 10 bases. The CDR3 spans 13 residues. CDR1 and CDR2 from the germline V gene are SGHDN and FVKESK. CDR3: CASSLVNTNEQFF. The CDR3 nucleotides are TGTGCCAGCAGCCTCGTCAACACCAATGAGCAGTTCTTC.

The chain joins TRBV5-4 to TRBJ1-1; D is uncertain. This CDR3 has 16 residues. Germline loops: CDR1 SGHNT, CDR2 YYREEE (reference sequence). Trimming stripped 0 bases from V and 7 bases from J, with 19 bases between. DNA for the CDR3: TGTGCCAGCAGCTTGGAAACGGAGTCCCCCATGGTTGAAGCTTTCTTT. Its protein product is CASSLETESPMVEAFF.

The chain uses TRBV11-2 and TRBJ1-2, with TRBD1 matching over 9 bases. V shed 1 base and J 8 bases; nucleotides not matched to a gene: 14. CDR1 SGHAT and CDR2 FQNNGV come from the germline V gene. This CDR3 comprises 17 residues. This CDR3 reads CASSLGRITGGNEGYTF. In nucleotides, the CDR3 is TGTGCCAGCAGCTTAGGTCGGATCACAGGGGGCAACGAGGGCTACACCTTC.

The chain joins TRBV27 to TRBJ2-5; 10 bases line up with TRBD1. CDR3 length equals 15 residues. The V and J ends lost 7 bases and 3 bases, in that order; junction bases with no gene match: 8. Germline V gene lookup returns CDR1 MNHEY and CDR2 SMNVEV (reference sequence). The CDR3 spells CASKMWDRGEETQYF. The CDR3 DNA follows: TGTGCCAGCAAGATGTGGGACAGGGGCGAAGAGACCCAGTACTTC.

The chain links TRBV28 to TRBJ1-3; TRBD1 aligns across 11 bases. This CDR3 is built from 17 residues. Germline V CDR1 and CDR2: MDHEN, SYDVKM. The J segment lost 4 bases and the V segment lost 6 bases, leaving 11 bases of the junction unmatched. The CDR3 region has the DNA TGTGCCAGCAGCCGCGGACAGGGGGCTCTTTCCGGAAACACCATATATTTT. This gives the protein CASSRGQGALSGNTIYF.

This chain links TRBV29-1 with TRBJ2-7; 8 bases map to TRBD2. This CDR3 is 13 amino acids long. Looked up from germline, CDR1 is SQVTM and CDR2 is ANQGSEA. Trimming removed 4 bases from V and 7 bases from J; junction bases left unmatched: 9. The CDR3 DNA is TGCAGCGTTGGGCTCGGGGGGGACATGGAGCAGTACTTC. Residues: CSVGLGGDMEQYF.

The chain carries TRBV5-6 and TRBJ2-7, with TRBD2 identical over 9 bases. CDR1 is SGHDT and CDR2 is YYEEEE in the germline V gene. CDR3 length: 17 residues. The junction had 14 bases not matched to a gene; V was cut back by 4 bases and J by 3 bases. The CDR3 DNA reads TGTGCCAGCAGCCCAGGACAGTTTCGACTAGCGGTCTACGAGCAGTACTTC. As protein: CASSPGQFRLAVYEQYF.

The CDR3 sequence is CSVEVSPQGREYQETQYF. The CDR3 coding sequence is TGCAGCGTTGAAGTATCTCCTCAGGGGCGGGAGTATCAAGAGACCCAGTACTTC. This chain joins TRBV29-1 and TRBJ2-5; TRBD2 might be the D (7 bases). V lost 1 base and J lost 2, with 23 bases in between. CDR3 size: 18 residues. CDR1 SQVTM and CDR2 ANQGSEA come from the germline V gene.

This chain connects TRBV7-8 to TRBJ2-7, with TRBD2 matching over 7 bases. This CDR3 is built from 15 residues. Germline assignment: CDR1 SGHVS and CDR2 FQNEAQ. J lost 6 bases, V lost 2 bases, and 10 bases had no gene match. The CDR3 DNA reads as TGTGCCAGCAGCTTAATCGGACTAGTGGCGGGCGAGCAGTACTTC. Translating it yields CASSLIGLVAGEQYF.

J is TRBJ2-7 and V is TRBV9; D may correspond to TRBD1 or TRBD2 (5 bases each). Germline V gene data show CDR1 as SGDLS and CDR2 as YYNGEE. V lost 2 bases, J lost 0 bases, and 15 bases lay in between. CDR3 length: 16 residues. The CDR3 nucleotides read TGTGCCAGCAGCGTCGGTTTCGGGGACCACTCCTACGAGCAGTACTTC. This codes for CASSVGFGDHSYEQYF.

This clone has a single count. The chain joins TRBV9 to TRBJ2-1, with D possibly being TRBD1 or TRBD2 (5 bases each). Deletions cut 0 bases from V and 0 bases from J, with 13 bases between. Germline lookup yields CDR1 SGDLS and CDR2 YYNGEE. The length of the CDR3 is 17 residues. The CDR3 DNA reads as TGTGCCAGCAGCGTAGGGGACCGAACGAGCTCCTACAATGAGCAGTTCTTC. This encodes CASSVGDRTSSYNEQFF.

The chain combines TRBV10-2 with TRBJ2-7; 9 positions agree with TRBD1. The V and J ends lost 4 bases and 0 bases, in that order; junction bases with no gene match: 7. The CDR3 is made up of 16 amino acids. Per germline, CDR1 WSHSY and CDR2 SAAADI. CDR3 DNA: TGCGCCAGCAGTGCTACCGGGACAGGGTCCTCCTACGAGCAGTACTTC. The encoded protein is CASSATGTGSSYEQYF.

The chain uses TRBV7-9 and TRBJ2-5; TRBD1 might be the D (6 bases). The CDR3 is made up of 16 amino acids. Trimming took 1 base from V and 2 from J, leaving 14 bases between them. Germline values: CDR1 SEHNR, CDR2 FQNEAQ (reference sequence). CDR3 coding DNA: TGTGCCAGCAGCTTAGGTACAGGGAGTGGACAAGAGACCCAGTACTTC. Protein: CASSLGTGSGQETQYF.

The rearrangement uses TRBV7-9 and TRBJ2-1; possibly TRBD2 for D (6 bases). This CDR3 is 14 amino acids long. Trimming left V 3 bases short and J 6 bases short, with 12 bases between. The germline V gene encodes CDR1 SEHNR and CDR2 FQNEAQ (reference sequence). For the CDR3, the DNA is TGTGCCAGCAGCTTCGCACTAGCAGGCAATGAGCAGTTCTTC. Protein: CASSFALAGNEQFF.

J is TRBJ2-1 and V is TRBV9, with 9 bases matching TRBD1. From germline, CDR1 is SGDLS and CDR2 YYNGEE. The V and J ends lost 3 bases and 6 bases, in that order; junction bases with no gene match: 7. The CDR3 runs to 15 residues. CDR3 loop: CASSAPGQGLNEQFF. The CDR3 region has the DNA TGTGCCAGCAGCGCCCCGGGACAGGGTCTCAATGAGCAGTTCTTC.

CDR3: CASSYMGGSYEQYF. In DNA form, the CDR3 reads TGTGCCAGCAGTTACATGGGCGGCTCCTACGAGCAGTACTTC. The chain employs TRBV6-5 and TRBJ2-7; D remains unclear. CDR1 MNHEY and CDR2 SVGAGI come from the germline V gene. Deletions cut 2 bases from V and 0 bases from J, with 8 bases between. CDR3 size: 14 residues.

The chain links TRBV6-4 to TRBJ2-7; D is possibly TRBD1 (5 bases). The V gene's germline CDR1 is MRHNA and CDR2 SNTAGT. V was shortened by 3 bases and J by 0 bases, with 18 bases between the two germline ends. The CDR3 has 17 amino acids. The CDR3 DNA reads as TGTGCCAGCAGTGAGAAGGGGCCGCCCATGAGCTCCTACGAGCAGTACTTC. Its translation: CASSEKGPPMSSYEQYF.

The DNA of the CDR3 is TGCGCCAGCATTTCGACAAGGGGAGCCTCTTCAACTAATGAAAAACTGTTTTTT. Protein sequence: CASISTRGASSTNEKLFF. The V gene is TRBV23-1, the J gene TRBJ1-4, with D tentatively TRBD1 (5 bases). TRBV23-1 is sorted into the ORF group, with uncertain function. The V end was cut by 7 bases, the J end by 0 bases, with 21 bases between. CDR3 length: 18 amino acids.

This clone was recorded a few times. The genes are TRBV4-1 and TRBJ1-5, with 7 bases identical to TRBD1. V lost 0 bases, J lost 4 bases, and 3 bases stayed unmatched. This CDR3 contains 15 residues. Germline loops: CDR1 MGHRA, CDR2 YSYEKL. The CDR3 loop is CASSQDKGQNQPQHF. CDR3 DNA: TGCGCCAGCAGCCAAGATAAGGGACAGAATCAGCCCCAGCATTTT.

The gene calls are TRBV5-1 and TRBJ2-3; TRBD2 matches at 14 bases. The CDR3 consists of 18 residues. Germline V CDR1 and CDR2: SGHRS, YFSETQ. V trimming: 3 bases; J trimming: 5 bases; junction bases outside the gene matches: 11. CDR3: CASSSHPGLAGEGDTQYF. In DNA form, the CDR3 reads TGCGCCAGCAGCTCCCATCCGGGACTAGCGGGAGAAGGAGATACGCAGTATTTT.

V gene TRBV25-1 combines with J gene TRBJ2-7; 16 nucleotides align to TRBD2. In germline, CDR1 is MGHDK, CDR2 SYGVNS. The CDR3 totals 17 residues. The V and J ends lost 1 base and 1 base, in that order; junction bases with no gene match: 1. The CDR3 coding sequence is TGTGCCAGCAGTGAATGGGGACTAGCGGGGGGGTCCTACGAGCAGTACTTC. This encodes CASSEWGLAGGSYEQYF.

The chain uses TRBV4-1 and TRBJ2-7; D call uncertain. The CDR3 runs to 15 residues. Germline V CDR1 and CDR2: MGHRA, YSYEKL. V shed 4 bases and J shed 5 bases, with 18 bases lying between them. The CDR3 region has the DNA TGCGCCAGCAGCCTTACCGTCGGAGTACGGGACGAGCAGTACTTC. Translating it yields CASSLTVGVRDEQYF.

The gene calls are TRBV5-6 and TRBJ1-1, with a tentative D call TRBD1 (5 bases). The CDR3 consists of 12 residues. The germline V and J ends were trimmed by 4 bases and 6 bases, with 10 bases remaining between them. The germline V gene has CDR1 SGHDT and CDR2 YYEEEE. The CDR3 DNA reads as TGTGCCAGCAGCGCCGACAGCCCTGAAGCTTTCTTT. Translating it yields CASSADSPEAFF.

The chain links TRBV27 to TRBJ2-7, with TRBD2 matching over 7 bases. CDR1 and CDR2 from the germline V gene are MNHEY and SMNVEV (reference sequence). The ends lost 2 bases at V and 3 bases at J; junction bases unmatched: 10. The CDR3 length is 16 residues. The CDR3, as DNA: TGTGCCAGCAGTTTAGCAAGCGGGGAGGCGGTCTACGAGCAGTACTTC. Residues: CASSLASGEAVYEQYF.